These T cell receptor beta chains were read from a single sample in a study of blood T cell repertoires in COVID-19. Here immunoSEQ multiplex PCR was the method, and the copy in TCRdb shows in-frame clones only, minus some. Among 80,000 or so clones, roughly nine tenths were seen once, and the ten largest hold 2% to 3%. The sequenced sample consisted of peripheral blood. The receptors originated from a man aged 45 to 65 with acute or convalescent COVID-19. Each CDR3 is given with its conserved first and last residue.

TRBJ2-2 TRBV5-1 CASSPPGLRNTGELFF
TRBJ2-3 TRBV28 CASISSGTDTQYF
TRBJ2-6 TRBV6-5 CASSKNSGANVLTF
TRBJ2-3 TRBV3-1/TRBV3-2 CASSQGTALDTQYF
TRBJ2-5 TRBV7-9 CASSLVGGTSGRLIETQYF
TRBJ2-3 TRBV28 CASSLPGTFTDTQYF
TRBJ2-7 TRBV5-1 CASSLELASTQYF
TRBJ1-6 TRBV4-2 CASSQEPGQGISPLHF
TRBJ2-3 TRBV5-8 CASRTGTGRDTQYF
TRBJ2-6 TRBV19 CASSISGSGANVLTF
TRBJ2-1 TRBV7-9 CASSLSSGNEQFF
TRBJ2-1 TRBV11-2 CASSLGVAGDNEQFF
TRBJ2-2 TRBV5-1 CASSGTANTGELFF
TRBJ2-1 TRBV24-1 CATSDLGQGTVNEQFF
TRBJ2-2 TRBV12-3/TRBV12-4 CASSLGSTGELFF
TRBJ2-1 TRBV20-1 CSASRLAGGRNEQFF
TRBJ1-2 TRBV25-1 CASSWTGAEGRGYTF
TRBJ2-2 TRBV6-5 CASTLSGRGTGELFF
TRBJ1-3 TRBV28 CASSPGVTIYF
TRBJ2-1 TRBV7-8 CASSRGLAGGNEQFF
TRBJ2-3 TRBV24-1 CATSDPHKQGLDTQYF
TRBJ2-1 TRBV11-2 CASSTSGGALGTYNEQFF
TRBJ2-1 TRBV5-1 CASSLGFGADNEQFF
TRBJ2-5 TRBV18 CASSPGRETQYF
TRBJ2-5 TRBV18 CASSAGLQETQYF
TRBJ2-1 TRBV9 CASSLTGSYNEQFF
TRBJ1-1 TRBV5-5 CASSPTGGLNTEAFF
TRBJ1-5 TRBV19 CASSIRGGQPQHF
TRBJ2-5 TRBV11-2 CASSPGGWGQETQYF
TRBJ2-2 TRBV25-1 CASSDWGLGGNTGELFF
TRBJ1-5 TRBV4-1 CASSQGAGQPQHF
TRBJ2-5 TRBV4-2 CASSIEKAGFEETQYF
TRBJ1-1 TRBV5-5 CASSQQTTEAFF
TRBJ1-1 TRBV6-5 CASSYSVTGDGTEAFF
TRBJ1-1 TRBV5-1 CASSWTSLGSTEAFF
TRBJ1-2 TRBV5-1 CASSPSWGDGYTF
TRBJ1-1 TRBV7-6 CASSSTGNTEAFF
TRBJ2-2 TRBV11-3 CASSEGQGSSGELFF
TRBJ1-2 TRBV9 CASSVGAATNYGYTF
TRBJ2-2 TRBV6-1 CASSELGESGELFF
TRBJ2-3 TRBV6-5 CASSSYTDTQYF
TRBJ1-1 TRBV5-1 CASSLSTLDRDKNEAFF
TRBJ1-2 TRBV28 CASSAGRYGYTF
TRBJ1-1 TRBV5-5 CASSIGRGSNTEAFF
TRBJ2-3 TRBV28 CASREVWTADTQYF
TRBJ2-1 TRBV9 CASSAGLAGAYNEQFF
TRBJ1-1 TRBV2 CASSRGGTEAFF
TRBJ2-7 TRBV28 CASILARDRGHEQYF
TRBJ1-4 TRBV4-1 CASRSDRVESEKLFF
TRBJ1-1 TRBV9 CASSAGGDTNTEAFF
TRBJ1-4 TRBV19 CASRDFGGSNEKLFF
TRBJ2-1 TRBV7-2 CASSLIGPQAGSYNEQFF
TRBJ1-5 TRBV7-2 CASSLGFRYNRTYQPQHF
TRBJ2-1 TRBV10-2 CASSGGGRGYNEQFF